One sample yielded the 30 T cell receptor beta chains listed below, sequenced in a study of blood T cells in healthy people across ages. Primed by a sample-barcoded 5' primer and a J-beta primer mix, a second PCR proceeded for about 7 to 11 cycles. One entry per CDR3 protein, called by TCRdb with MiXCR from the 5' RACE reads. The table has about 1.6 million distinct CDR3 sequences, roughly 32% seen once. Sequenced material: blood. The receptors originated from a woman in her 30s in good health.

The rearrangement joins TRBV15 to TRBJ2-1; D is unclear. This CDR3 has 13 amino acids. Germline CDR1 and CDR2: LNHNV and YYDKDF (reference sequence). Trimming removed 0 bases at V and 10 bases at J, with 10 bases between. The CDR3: CATSRDLGLEQFF. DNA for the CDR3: TGTGCCACCAGCAGAGATTTAGGCCTGGAGCAGTTCTTC.

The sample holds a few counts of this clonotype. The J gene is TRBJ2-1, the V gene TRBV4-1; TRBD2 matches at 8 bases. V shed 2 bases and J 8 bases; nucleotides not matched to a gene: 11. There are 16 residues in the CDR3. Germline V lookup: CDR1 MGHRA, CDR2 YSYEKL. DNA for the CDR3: TGCGCCAGCAGCCAACCGGGACTAGTGGGCGGCGATGAGCAGTTCTTC. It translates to CASSQPGLVGGDEQFF.

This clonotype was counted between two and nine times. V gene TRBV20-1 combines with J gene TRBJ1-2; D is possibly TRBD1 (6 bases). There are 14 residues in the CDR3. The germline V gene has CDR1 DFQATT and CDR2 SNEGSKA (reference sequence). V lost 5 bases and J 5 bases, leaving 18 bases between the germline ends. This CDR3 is CSAAPGQGGYGYTF. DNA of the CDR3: TGCAGTGCTGCACCCGGACAAGGGGGATATGGCTACACCTTC.

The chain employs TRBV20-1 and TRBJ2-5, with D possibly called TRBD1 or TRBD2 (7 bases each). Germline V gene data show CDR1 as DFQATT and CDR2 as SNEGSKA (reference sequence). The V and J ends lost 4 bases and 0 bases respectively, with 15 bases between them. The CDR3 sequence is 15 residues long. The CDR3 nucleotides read TGCAGTGCTAAGGGGGCTAGCGGCAACCAAGAGACCCAGTACTTC. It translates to CSAKGASGNQETQYF.

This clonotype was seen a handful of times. The CDR3 sequence is CASSAVEGVVQFF. DNA for the CDR3: TGTGCCAGCAGTGCCGTTGAAGGTGTCGTGCAGTTCTTC. The chain combines TRBV27 with TRBJ2-1; D call uncertain. The V end was cut by 5 bases, the J end by 12 bases, with 17 bases between. The CDR3 loop spans 13 amino acids. Germline V gene sequence: CDR1 MNHEY, CDR2 SMNVEV (reference sequence).

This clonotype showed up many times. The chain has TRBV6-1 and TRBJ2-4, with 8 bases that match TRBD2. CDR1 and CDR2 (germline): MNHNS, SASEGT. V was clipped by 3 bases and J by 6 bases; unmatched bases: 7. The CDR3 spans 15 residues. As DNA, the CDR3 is TGTGCCAGCAGTGAGAACCGGGGGGGGAGAAACATTCAGTACTTC. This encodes CASSENRGGRNIQYF.

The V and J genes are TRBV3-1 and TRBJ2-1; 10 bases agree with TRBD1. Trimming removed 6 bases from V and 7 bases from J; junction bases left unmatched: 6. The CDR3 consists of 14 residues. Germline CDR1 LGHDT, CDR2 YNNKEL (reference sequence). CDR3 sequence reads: CASRGTGAKNEQFF. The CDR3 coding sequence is TGTGCCAGCAGGGGGACAGGGGCTAAGAATGAGCAGTTCTTC.

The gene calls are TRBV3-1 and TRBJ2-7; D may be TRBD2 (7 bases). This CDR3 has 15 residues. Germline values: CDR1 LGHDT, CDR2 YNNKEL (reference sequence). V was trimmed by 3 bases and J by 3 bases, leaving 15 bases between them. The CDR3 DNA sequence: TGTGCCAGCAGCCAGGAGGGGGGGGACTACTACGAGCAGTACTTC. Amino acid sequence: CASSQEGGDYYEQYF.

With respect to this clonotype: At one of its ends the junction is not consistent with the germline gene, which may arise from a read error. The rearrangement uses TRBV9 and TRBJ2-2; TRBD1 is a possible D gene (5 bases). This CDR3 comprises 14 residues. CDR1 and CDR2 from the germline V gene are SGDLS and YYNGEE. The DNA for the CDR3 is TGTACCAGCAGCGTGACAGCGAACACCGGGGAGCTGTTTTTT. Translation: CTSSVTANTGELFF.

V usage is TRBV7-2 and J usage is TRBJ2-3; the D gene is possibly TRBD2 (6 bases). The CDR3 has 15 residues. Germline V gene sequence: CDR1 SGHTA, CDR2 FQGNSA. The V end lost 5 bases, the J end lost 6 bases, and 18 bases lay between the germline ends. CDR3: CASSPRLGGGDTQYF. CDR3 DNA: TGTGCCAGCAGCCCCCGACTGGGTGGAGGGGATACGCAGTATTTT.

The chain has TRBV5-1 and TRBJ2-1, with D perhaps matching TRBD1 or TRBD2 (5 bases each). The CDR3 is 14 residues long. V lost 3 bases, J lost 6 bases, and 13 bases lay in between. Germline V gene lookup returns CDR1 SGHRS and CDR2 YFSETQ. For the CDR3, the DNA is TGCGCCAGCAGCTCCACTGGGGCGGGCAATGAGCAGTTCTTC. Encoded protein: CASSSTGAGNEQFF. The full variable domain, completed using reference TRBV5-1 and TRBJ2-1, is KAGVTQTPRYLIKTRGQQVTLSCSPISGHRSVSWYQQTPGQGLQFLFEYFSETQRNKGNFPGRFSGRQFSNSRSEMNVSTLELGDSALYLCASSSTGAGNEQFFGPGTRLTVL.

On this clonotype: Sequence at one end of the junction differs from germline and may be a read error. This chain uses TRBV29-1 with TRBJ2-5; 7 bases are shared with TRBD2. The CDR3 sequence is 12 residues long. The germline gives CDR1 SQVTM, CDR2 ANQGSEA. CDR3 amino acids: CNVVSGKETQYF. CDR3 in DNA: TGCAACGTTGTGAGCGGGAAAGAGACCCAGTACTTC. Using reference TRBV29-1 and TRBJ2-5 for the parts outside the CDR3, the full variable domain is SAVISQKPSRDICQRGTSLTIQCQVDSQVTMMFWYRQQPGQSLTLIATANQGSEATYESGFVIDKFPISRPNLTFSTLTVSNMSPEDSSIYLCNVVSGKETQYFGPGTRLLVL.

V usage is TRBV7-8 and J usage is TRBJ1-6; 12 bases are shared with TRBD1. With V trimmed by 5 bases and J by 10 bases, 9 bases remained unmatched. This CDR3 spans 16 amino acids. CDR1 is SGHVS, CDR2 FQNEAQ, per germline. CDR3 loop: CASSIGGQGAKSPLHF. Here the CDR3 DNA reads TGTGCCAGCAGCATCGGGGGACAGGGGGCCAAATCACCCCTCCACTTT.

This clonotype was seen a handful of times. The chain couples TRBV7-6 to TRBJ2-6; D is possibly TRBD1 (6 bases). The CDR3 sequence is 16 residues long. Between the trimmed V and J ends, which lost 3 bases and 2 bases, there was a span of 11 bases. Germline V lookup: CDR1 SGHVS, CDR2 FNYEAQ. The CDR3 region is CASSLQGFTGANVLTF. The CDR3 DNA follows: TGTGCCAGCAGCTTGCAGGGGTTCACTGGGGCCAACGTCCTGACTTTC.

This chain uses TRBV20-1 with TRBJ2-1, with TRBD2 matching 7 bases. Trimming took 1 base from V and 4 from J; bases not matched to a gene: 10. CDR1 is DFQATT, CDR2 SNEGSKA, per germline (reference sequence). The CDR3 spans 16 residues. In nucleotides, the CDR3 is TGCAGTGCTAGAGGAAGGGGAGGGGAGGCATACAATGAGCAGTTCTTC. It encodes CSARGRGGEAYNEQFF.

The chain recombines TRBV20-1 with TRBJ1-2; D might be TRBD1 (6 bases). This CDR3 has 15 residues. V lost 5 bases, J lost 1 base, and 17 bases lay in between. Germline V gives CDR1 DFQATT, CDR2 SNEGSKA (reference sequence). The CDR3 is CSAPSGTSFNYGYTF. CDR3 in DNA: TGCAGTGCTCCTTCCGGGACATCCTTTAACTATGGCTACACCTTC.

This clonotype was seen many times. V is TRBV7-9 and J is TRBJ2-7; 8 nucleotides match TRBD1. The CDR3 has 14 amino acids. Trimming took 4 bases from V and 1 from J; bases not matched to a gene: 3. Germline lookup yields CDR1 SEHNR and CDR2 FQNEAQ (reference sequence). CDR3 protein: CASSSDRESYEQYF. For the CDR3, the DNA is TGTGCCAGCAGCTCGGACAGGGAGTCCTACGAGCAGTACTTC.

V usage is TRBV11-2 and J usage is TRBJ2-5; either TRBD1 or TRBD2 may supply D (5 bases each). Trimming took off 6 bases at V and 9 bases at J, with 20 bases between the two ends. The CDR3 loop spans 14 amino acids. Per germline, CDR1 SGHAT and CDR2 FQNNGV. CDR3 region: CASRGATGYLAQYF. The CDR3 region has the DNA TGTGCCAGCAGGGGAGCTACAGGCTATCTGGCCCAGTACTTC.

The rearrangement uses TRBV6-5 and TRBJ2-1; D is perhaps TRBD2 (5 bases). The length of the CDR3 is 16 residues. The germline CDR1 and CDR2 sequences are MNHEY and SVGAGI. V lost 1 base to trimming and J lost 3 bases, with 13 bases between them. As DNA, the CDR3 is TGTGCCAGCAGTTACTTTCGCCTAGCCGGCTACAATGAGCAGTTCTTC. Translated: CASSYFRLAGYNEQFF.

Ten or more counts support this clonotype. The CDR3 coding sequence is TGTGCCAGCAGCCAAGATCTAGGAGCCCTAATACCCTACGAGCAGTACTTC. Its translation: CASSQDLGALIPYEQYF. The V call is TRBV4-2, the J call TRBJ2-7; no firm D call. This CDR3 has 17 amino acids. The germline V gene has CDR1 LGHNA and CDR2 YNFKEQ. V lost 0 bases, J lost 2 bases, and 17 bases lay in between.

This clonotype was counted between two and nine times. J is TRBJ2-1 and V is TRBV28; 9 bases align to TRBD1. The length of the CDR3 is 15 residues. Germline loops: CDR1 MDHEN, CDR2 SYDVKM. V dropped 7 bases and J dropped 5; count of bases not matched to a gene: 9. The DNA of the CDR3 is TGTGCCAGCACCGATTGGGGGACAGGGAACAATGAGCAGTTCTTC. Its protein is CASTDWGTGNNEQFF.

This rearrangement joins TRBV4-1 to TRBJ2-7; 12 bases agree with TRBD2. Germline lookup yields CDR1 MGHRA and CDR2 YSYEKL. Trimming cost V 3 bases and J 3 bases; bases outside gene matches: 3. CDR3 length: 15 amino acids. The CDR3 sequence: CASSHLLAGGYEQYF. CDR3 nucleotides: TGCGCCAGCAGCCATCTACTAGCGGGAGGCTACGAGCAGTACTTC.

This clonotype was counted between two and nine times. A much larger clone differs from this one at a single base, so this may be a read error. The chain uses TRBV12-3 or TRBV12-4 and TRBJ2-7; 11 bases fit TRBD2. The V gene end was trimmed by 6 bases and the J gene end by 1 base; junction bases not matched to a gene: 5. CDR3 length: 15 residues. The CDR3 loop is CASSQGLAESYEQYF. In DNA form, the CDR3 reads TGTGCCAGCAGCCAGGGACTAGCGGAATCCTACGAGCAGTACTTC.

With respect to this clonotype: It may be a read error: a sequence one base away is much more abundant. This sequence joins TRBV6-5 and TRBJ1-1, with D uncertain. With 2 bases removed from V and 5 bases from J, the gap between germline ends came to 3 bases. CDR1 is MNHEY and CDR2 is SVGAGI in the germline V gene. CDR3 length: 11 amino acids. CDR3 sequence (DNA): TGTGCCAGCAGTTACAAGACTGAAGCTTTCTTT. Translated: CASSYKTEAFF.

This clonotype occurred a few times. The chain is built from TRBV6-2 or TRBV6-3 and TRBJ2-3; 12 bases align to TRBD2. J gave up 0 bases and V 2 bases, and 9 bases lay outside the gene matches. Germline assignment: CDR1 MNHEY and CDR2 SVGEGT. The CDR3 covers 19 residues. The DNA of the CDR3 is TGTGCCAGCAGTTACCGTATGACTAGCGGGGGACGGAGCACAGATACGCAGTATTTT. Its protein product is CASSYRMTSGGRSTDTQYF.

The CDR3 here is CSARGSRGRDTDTQYF. DNA for the CDR3: TGCAGTGCTAGAGGATCTCGCGGCAGGGACACAGATACGCAGTATTTT. This chain links TRBV20-1 with TRBJ2-3; D perhaps matches TRBD1 (5 bases). Trimming pared 1 base from V and 2 bases from J, leaving 16 bases between. CDR3 length: 16 residues. Per the germline V gene, CDR1 is DFQATT and CDR2 is SNEGSKA (reference sequence).

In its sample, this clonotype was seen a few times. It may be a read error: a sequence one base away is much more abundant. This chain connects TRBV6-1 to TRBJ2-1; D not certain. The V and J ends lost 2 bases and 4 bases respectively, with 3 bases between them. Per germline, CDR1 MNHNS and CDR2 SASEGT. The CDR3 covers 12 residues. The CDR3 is CASSEMYNEQFF. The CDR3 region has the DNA TGTGCCAGCAGTGAAATGTACAATGAGCAGTTCTTC.

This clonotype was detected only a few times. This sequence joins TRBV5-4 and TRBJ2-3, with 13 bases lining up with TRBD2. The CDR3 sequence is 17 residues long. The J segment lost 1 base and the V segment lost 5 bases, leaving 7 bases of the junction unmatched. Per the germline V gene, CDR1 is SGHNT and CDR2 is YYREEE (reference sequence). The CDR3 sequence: CASRPPGTSGGTDTQYF. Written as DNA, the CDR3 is TGTGCCAGCAGGCCACCCGGGACTAGCGGGGGCACAGATACGCAGTATTTT.

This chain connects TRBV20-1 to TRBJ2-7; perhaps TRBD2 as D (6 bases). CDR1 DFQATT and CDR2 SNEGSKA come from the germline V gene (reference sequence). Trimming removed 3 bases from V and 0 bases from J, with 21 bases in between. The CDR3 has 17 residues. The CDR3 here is CSARDSGEWGGSYEQYF. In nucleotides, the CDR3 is TGCAGTGCTAGGGATTCGGGGGAGTGGGGTGGCTCCTACGAGCAGTACTTC.

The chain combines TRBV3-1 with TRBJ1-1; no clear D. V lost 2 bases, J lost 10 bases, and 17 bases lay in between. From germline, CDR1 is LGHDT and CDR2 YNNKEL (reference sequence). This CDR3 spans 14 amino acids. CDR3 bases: TGTGCCAGCAGCCAACTTTCAGGTCAAGGAGCAGCTTTCTTT. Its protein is CASSQLSGQGAAFF.